This T cell receptor beta chain originates from a study of control samples from healthy donors and cancer patients (TCRdb year 2020). From its cysteine to its phenylalanine, the CDR3 spans 14 amino acids. Kept here is only the CDR3 DNA, which spans 42 bases and is read in frame from base 1. V drops 9 bases and J drops 2 bases, leaving 13 bases in between. Sequences SNHLY (CDR1) and FYNNEI (CDR2) are obtained from the germline V gene. This clone is a singleton in its sample. The antigen it binds to is not known. The record has no base qualities; no much larger clone is one base away. The method was the immunoSEQ multiplex PCR assay. TCRdb took over this immuneACCESS table, retaining in-frame rearrangements with V and J assigned. Such tables are incomplete; in checked studies, under half of the missing clones stem from an unresolved V gene, and the remainder is unexplained. This sample holds 100,000 to 150,000 clones; 80% to 95% were observed only once. The leading ten clones occupy about 2.2% of the sample.

The material sequenced was blood. This chain is built from TRBV2 and TRBJ2-2; a confident D gene designation cannot be given. The origin of this receptor is a woman aged 45-60 years in good health. The nucleotide sequence is TGTGCCAGAGCCGGACGGATAAACACCGGGGAGCTGTTTTTT. Its protein reads: CARAGRINTGELFF.